The present TCR beta chain was sequenced within a study of cytomegalovirus exposure and HLA in healthy donors. The repertoire was sequenced with immunoSEQ multiplex PCR; TCRdb's copy has only in-frame clones and lacks some. The sample holds about 200,000 clones, about 81% seen once. There are 15 residues in the CDR3. V was clipped by 5 bases and J by 1 base, with 14 bases between them. Germline values: CDR1 SEHNR, CDR2 FQNEAQ (reference sequence). This TCR came from a woman aged 25-40 years in good health and CMV-seronegative. V and J are TRBV7-9 and TRBJ1-2; TRBD1 is a possible D gene (6 bases). The sequenced material came from PBMCs. In nucleotides, the CDR3 is TGTGCCAGCAGCCCCATGCAGGGGAATAACTATGGCTACACCTTC. Encoded protein: CASSPMQGNNYGYTF. Full variable domain (remainder filled in from reference TRBV7-9 and TRBJ1-2): DTGVSQNPRHKITKRGQNVTFRCDPISEHNRLYWYRQTLGQGPEFLTYFQNEAQLEKSRLLSDRFSAERPKGSFSTLEIQRTEQGDSAMYLCASSPMQGNNYGYTFGSGTRLTVV.